What follows is one T cell receptor (beta chain) and its context. Per the germline V gene, CDR1 is MNHNY and CDR2 is SVGAGI (reference sequence). V lost 5 bases and J lost 12; bases outside the gene matches: 10. The CDR3 consists of 14 residues. This sample is part of a study of blood T cell repertoires in COVID-19. The table came from immunoSEQ multiplex PCR; TCRdb's copy has only in-frame clones and leaves some out. The sample comprises about 210,000 clones, over 75% of which are singletons, and more than 2% rests with the top ten. The receptor was isolated from a woman aged 70 to 79 with COVID-19, enrolled during active disease. The chain recombines TRBV6-6 with TRBJ1-4; TRBD1 matches at 9 bases. Sequenced material: peripheral blood. CDR3: CASSLDGDRVQLFF. CDR3 coding DNA: TGTGCCAGCAGTCTCGACGGGGACAGGGTGCAACTGTTTTTT.